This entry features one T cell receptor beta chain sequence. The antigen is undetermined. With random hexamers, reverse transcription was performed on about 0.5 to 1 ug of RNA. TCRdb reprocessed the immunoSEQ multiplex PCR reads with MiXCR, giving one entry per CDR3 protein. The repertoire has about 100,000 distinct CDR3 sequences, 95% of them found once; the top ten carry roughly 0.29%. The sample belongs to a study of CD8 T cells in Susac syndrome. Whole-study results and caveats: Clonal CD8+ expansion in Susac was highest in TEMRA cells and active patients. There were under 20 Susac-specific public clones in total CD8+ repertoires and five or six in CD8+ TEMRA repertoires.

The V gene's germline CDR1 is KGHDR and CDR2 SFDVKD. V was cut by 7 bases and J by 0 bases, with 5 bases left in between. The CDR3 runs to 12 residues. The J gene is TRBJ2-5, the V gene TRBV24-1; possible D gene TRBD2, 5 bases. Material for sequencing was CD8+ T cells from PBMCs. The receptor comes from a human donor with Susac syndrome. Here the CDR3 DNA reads TGTGCCACCAGGCGGGACCAAGAGACCCAGTACTTC. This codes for CATRRDQETQYF.